This T cell receptor beta chain was identified during a study of T-cell memory formation after mild COVID-19 (dated by TCRdb to the early 2020s). Background on the whole study: TCR sequence clusters from the two donors were found to be largely donor specific. In a couple of donors, T-cell clones that expanded and contracted after mild COVID-19 were followed by sequencing TCRalpha and TCRbeta repertoires longitudinally. The cohort comprised two young, previously healthy adult volunteers, one female and one male.

What the authors observed across the whole study: The study included only a couple of mild cases, and larger cohorts that include severe cases with pre-infection samples were judged to be necessary. Balanced CD4/CD8 phenotypes were observed for clones contracting from day 15 to 85, whereas a bias towards CD4+ was observed for a second wave of clones expanding from day 15 to 37. Whether the second-wave clones peaking on day 37 were SARS-CoV-2 specific was not confirmed. Contracting CD4+ clones were found mainly in CM and EM memory subsets, while CD8+ clones were enriched in EMRA. Some responding clones were found in pre-infection memory, which suggests that pre-existing cross-reactive memory T cells took part in the SARS-CoV-2 response.

Ficoll-Paque density gradient centrifugation was used to isolate PBMCs. This clonotype was seen only a few times. What this receptor recognizes is not known. No clone much larger than this one lies a single base away; base qualities are absent. Data came from an Illumina NovaSeq 6000. TCRalpha and TCRbeta cDNA libraries were constructed by 5'RACE with constant-segment primers, with sample barcodes and unique molecular identifiers being introduced. RNA was extracted from every sample with Trizol reagent. The libraries were amplified in two PCR steps, and the second step added a second sample barcode and Illumina TruSeq adapters. Sequencing of the libraries was done on an Illumina NovaSeq, producing 2 x 150 bp paired-end reads. As for how the authors treated the data: With migec v1.2.7, reads were demultiplexed and then collapsed into UMI-guided consensus sequences. Using mixcr v2.1.11, the UMI consensuses were aligned to TRA and TRB V and J templates and assembled into clonotypes. A clonotype was counted as expanded or contracted only when both edgeR and NoisET called the clonotype significant, with the noise models trained on biological replicates. edgeR calls used a false discovery rate-adjusted p below 0.01 and a log2 fold-change threshold of 1. As an exploratory analysis of dynamics, max-normalized trajectories of the 1000 most abundant clonotypes were examined by PCA with hierarchical clustering. Each responding clone was given a CD4 or CD8 phenotype based on the CD4+ and CD8+ repertoires, which had been sequenced separately. TCRdb ran its own pipeline on the public reads, namely fastp trimming at Q25 and MiXCR clone calling, and kept in-frame beta chains. Merged by CDR3 protein, the rows form single entries marked with the most common genes and DNA. The V and J calls, along with clone size, are taken from TCRdb and not from the paper's own processing. The sample has a few hundred thousand distinct CDR3 sequences on record, roughly a fifth of them singletons. Around 21% of the sample goes to the ten largest clones.

V is trimmed back by 3 bases and J by 6 bases, and the junction contains 9 bases that no gene match accounts for. CDR1 and CDR2 (MGHRA, YSYEKL) derive from the germline V gene. The CDR3 covers 16 residues, taking in both the cysteine and the phenylalanine. Only CDR3 DNA is held: 48 bases, read in frame from base 1. Sequencing used PBMCs or a T cell subset sorted from them (not recorded which). The chain couples TRBV4-1 to TRBJ2-2, with 8 bases aligning to TRBD2. The sequence was obtained from a man aged 18 to 29 who had mild COVID-19 (a few samples of this study predate the infection). The sample titles of this study are shuffled in the database, so cell type and time point are left out; the donor was told from shared clones. The CDR3 region: CASSHPGGGNSGELFF. Read as DNA, the sequence is TGCGCCAGCAGCCATCCCGGGGGGGGTAATTCCGGGGAGCTGTTTTTT.